The rows below give T cell receptor beta chains drawn from one sample of a study of blood T cell repertoires in COVID-19. The table came from immunoSEQ multiplex PCR; TCRdb's copy has only in-frame clones and leaves some out. The table has 350,000 to 450,000 clones, approximately 90% seen once. The sequenced sample was PBMCs or T cells enriched from blood (not recorded which). The receptors shown here come from a woman aged 40 to 55 who had been exposed to COVID-19. Each CDR3 is given with its conserved first and last residue. D genes are given only for firm matches. Clone size is not always given. Where it is, it says once, few, many or a class for expanded clones.

14	TRBV29-1	.	TRBD1	TRBJ1-3	CSVEGDSGINTIYF	TGCAGCGTTGAAGGGGACAGTGGGATCAACACCATATATTTT
13	TRBV19	.	TRBD1	TRBJ1-4	CASRQGGSEKLFF	TGTGCCAGTAGGCAGGGGGGAAGTGAAAAACTGTTTTTT
15	TRBV6-2/TRBV6-3	.	TRBD1	TRBJ2-7	CASSSGQAQTYEQYF	TGTGCCAGCAGTTCAGGACAGGCCCAAACCTACGAGCAGTACTTC
15	TRBV14	once	TRBD1	TRBJ1-4	CASSPRDRGHEKLFF	TGTGCCAGCAGCCCCCGGGACAGGGGTCATGAAAAACTGTTTTTT
14	TRBV7-2	.	.	TRBJ2-5	CASLEGSSQETQYF	TGTGCCAGCTTGGAGGGGTCCAGTCAAGAGACCCAGTACTTC
13	TRBV6-5	once	.	TRBJ2-5	CASSPGVPETQYF	TGTGCCAGCAGCCCGGGGGTTCCTGAGACCCAGTACTTC
13	TRBV7-9	.	TRBD2	TRBJ2-5	CASSSSGQETQYF	TGTGCCAGCAGCTCTAGCGGCCAAGAGACCCAGTACTTC
15	TRBV18	once	.	TRBJ2-2	CASSPTMTETGELFF	TGTGCCAGCTCTCCAACAATGACGGAGACCGGGGAGCTGTTTTTT
15	TRBV30	once	TRBD1	TRBJ1-4	CAWSMNGQGGEKLFF	TGTGCCTGGAGTATGAATGGACAGGGAGGCGAAAAACTGTTTTTT
11	TRBV12-5	.	TRBD1	TRBJ2-2	CASGRTGMVFF	TGTGCTAGTGGCCGGACAGGGATGGTGTTTTTT
15	TRBV4-1	.	.	TRBJ2-3	CASSQQGVSAYTQYF	TGCGCCAGCAGCCAACAAGGGGTCTCGGCATATACGCAGTATTTT
14	TRBV5-5	.	.	TRBJ1-5	CASSRAGFGQPQHF	TGTGCCAGCAGCCGGGCAGGGTTTGGTCAGCCCCAGCATTTT
15	TRBV2	.	.	TRBJ1-4	CASSERQATNEKLFF	TGTGCCAGCAGTGAACGGCAGGCAACTAATGAAAAACTGTTTTTT
15	TRBV29-1	.	TRBD2	TRBJ2-1	CSVLPLAGDVNEQFF	TGCAGCGTTCTCCCTCTAGCGGGAGACGTCAATGAGCAGTTCTTC
14	TRBV11-3	.	TRBD2	TRBJ2-1	CASSVAGGYNEQFF	TGTGCCAGCAGCGTGGCGGGAGGGTACAATGAGCAGTTCTTC
17	TRBV30	once	.	TRBJ2-5	CAWSVRRTSLKEETQYF	TGTGCCTGGAGTGTACGGCGTACTAGCCTTAAAGAAGAGACCCAGTACTTC
16	TRBV24-1	.	.	TRBJ1-5	CATSDRGADSNQPQHF	TGTGCCACCAGTGATCGCGGGGCAGATAGCAATCAGCCCCAGCATTTT
16	TRBV18	few	TRBD1	TRBJ1-4	CASSHNRGSTNEKLFF	TGTGCCAGCTCGCATAACAGGGGCTCAACTAATGAAAAACTGTTTTTT
15	TRBV6-2/TRBV6-3	.	.	TRBJ2-1	CASSWVGSSYNEQFF	TGTGCCAGCAGTTGGGTCGGGAGCTCCTACAATGAGCAGTTCTTC
12	TRBV10-3	.	.	TRBJ1-2	CAISSTGYGYTF	TGTGCCATCAGTTCTACGGGCTATGGCTACACCTTC
13	TRBV5-6	.	.	TRBJ2-7	CASRLGQTYEQYF	TGTGCCAGCAGGCTCGGACAGACGTACGAGCAGTACTTC
16	TRBV18	.	TRBD2	TRBJ2-1	CASSPTSGATNNEQFF	TGTGCCAGCTCACCGACTAGCGGGGCTACCAACAATGAGCAGTTCTTC
17	TRBV13	.	TRBD1	TRBJ1-4	CASSLGSGTGGVEKLFF	TGTGCCAGCAGCTTAGGCTCCGGGACAGGGGGTGTTGAAAAACTGTTTTTT
13	TRBV12-3/TRBV12-4	.	.	TRBJ1-5	CASMRDSNQPQHF	TGTGCCAGCATGAGGGATAGCAATCAGCCCCAGCATTTT
13	TRBV12-3/TRBV12-4	.	TRBD1	TRBJ1-2	CASSYRGSIGYTF	TGTGCCAGCAGTTACAGGGGATCTATTGGCTACACCTTC
14	TRBV7-3	.	TRBD1	TRBJ1-1	CASSFTGGNTEAFF	TGTGCCAGCAGCTTTACAGGGGGAAACACTGAAGCTTTCTTT
14	TRBV2	.	.	TRBJ1-1	CASRDLREGTEAFF	TGTGCCAGCCGGGACTTGAGGGAGGGCACTGAAGCTTTCTTT
14	TRBV5-1	.	.	TRBJ2-7	CASSLGGHRYEQYF	TGCGCCAGCAGCTTGGGGGGACACCGGTACGAGCAGTACTTC
16	TRBV19	.	.	TRBJ1-6	CASSSGDSLAHSPLHF	TGTGCCAGTAGTTCGGGGGACTCCCTGGCACATTCACCCCTCCACTTT
14	TRBV24-1	.	.	TRBJ2-5	CATRGRDPQETQYF	TGTGCCACCAGGGGCAGGGATCCGCAAGAGACCCAGTACTTC
20	TRBV3-1/TRBV3-2	.	TRBD1	TRBJ1-3	CASSQETGGKFSDSGNTIYF	TGTGCCAGCAGCCAAGAAACAGGGGGCAAGTTTTCCGACTCTGGAAACACCATATATTTT
14	TRBV6-5	.	TRBD1	TRBJ2-7	CASSSEGARYEQYF	TGTGCCAGCAGTAGTGAGGGGGCTAGGTACGAGCAGTACTTC
16	TRBV30	.	TRBD1	TRBJ1-2	CAWQTGAGMSNYGYTF	TGTGCCTGGCAGACAGGGGCGGGCATGAGTAACTATGGCTACACCTTC
12	TRBV5-4	.	.	TRBJ2-5	CASSLGEGTQYF	TGTGCCAGCAGCTTGGGAGAGGGGACCCAGTACTTC
17	TRBV12-5	.	.	TRBJ1-2	CASGLAPLKGDHYGYTF	TGTGCTAGTGGTTTGGCCCCCCTAAAAGGGGATCACTATGGCTACACCTTC
15	TRBV5-5	.	.	TRBJ2-2	CASSFLGRNTGELFF	TGTGCCAGCAGCTTTCTAGGCCGGAACACCGGGGAGCTGTTTTTT
12	TRBV30	.	.	TRBJ1-2	CAWRAGDAGYTF	TGTGCCTGGAGGGCAGGGGACGCTGGCTACACCTTC
15	TRBV6-5	.	.	TRBJ2-3	CASSYSNTIRDTQYF	TGTGCCAGCAGTTACTCGAATACGATCAGGGATACGCAGTATTTT
14	TRBV5-1	.	TRBD2	TRBJ2-7	CASSSSGSSYEQYF	TGCGCCAGCAGTTCGAGCGGGAGCTCCTACGAGCAGTACTTC
17	TRBV5-4	.	TRBD1	TRBJ1-2	CASSLAGTGFNPNGYTF	TGTGCCAGCAGCCTAGCCGGGACAGGGTTTAACCCCAATGGCTACACCTTC